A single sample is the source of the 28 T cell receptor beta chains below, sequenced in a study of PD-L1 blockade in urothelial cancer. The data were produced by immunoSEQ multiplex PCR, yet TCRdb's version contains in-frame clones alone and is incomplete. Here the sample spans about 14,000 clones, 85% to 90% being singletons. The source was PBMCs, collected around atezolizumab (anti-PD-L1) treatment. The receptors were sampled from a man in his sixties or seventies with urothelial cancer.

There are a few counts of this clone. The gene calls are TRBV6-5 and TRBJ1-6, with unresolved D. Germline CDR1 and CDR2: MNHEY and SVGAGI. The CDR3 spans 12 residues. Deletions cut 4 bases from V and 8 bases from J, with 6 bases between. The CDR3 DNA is TGTGCCAGCAGTTCCTTCCATTCACCCCTCCACTTT. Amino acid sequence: CASSSFHSPLHF.

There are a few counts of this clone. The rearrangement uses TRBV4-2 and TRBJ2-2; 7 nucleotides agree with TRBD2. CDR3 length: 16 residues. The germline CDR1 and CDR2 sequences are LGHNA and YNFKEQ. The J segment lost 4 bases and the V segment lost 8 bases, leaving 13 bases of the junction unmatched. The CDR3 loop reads CASGRGPGGVTGELFF. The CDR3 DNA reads TGTGCCAGCGGTCGAGGTCCGGGGGGAGTCACCGGGGAGCTGTTTTTT.

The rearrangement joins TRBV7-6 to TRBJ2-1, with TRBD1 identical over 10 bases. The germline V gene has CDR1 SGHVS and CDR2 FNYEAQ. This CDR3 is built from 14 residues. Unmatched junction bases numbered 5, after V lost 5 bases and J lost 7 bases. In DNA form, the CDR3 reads TGTGCCAGCAGCATACGGGACAGGGGTAATGAGCAGTTCTTC. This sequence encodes CASSIRDRGNEQFF.

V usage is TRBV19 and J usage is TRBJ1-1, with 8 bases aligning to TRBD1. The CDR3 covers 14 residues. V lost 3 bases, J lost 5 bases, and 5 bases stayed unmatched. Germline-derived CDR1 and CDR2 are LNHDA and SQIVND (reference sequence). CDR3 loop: CASSMGTGPTEAFF. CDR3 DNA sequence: TGTGCCAGTAGTATGGGGACAGGTCCTACTGAAGCTTTCTTT.

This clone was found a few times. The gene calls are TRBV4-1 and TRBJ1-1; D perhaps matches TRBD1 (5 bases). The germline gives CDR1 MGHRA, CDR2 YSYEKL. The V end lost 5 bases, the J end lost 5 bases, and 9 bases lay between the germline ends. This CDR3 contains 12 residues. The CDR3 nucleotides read TGCGCCAGCAGCGTACCAGGGACTGAAGCTTTCTTT. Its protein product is CASSVPGTEAFF.

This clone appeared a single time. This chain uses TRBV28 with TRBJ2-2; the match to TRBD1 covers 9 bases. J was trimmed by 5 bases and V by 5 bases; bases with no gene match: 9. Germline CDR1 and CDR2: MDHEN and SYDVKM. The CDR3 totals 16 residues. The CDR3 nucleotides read TGTGCCAGCAGTAGAGTGACGGGACAGGGTACCGGGGAGCTGTTTTTT. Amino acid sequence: CASSRVTGQGTGELFF.

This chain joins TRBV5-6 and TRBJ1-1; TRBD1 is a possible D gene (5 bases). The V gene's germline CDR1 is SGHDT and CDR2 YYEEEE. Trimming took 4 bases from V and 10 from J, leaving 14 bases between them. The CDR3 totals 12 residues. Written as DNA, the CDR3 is TGTGCCAGCAGCCGATATCAGGGAGGAGCTTTCTTT. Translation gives CASSRYQGGAFF.

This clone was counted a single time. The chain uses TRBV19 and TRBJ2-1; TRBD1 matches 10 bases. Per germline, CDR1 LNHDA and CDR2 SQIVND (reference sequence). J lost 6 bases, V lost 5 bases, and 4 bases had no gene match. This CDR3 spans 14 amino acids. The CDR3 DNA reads TGTGCCAGTAGTGCCGGGACAGGGGTCAATGAGCAGTTCTTC. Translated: CASSAGTGVNEQFF.

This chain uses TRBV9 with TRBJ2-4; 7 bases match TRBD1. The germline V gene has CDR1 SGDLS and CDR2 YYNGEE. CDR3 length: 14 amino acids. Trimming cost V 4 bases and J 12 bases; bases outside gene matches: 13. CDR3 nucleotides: TGTGCCAGCAGCCTGAGGGGGCAGCCTACCTATCAGTACTTC. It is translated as CASSLRGQPTYQYF. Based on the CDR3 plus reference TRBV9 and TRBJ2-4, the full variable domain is DSGVTQTPKHLITATGQRVTLRCSPRSGDLSVYWYQQSLDQGLQFLIQYYNGEERAKGNILERFSAQQFPDLHSELNLSSLELGDSALYFCASSLRGQPTYQYFGAGTRLSVL.

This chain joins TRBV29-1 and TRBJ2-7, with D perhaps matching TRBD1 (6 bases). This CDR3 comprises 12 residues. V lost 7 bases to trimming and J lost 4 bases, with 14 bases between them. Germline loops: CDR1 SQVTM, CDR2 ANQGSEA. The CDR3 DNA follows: TGCAGCGCAGGCGGACAGACTTACGAGCAGTACTTC. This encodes CSAGGQTYEQYF.

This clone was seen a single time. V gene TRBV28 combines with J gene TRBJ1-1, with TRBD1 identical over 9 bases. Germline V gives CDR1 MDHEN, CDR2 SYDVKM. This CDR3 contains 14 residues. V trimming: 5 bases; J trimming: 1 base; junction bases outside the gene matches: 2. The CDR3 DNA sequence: TGTGCCAGCAGTCTGGGACAGGGGAACACTGAAGCTTTCTTT. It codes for CASSLGQGNTEAFF.

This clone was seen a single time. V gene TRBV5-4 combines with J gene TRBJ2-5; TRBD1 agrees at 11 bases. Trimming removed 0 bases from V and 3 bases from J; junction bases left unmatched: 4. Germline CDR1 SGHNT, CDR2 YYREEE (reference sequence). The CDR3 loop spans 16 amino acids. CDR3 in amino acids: CASSLGPGQGEETQYF. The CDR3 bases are TGTGCCAGCAGCTTGGGGCCGGGACAGGGGGAAGAGACCCAGTACTTC.

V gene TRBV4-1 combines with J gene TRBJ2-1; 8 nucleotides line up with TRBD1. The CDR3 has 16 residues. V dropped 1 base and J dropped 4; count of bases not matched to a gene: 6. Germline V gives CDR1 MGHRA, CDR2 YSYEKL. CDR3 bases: TGCGCCAGCAGCCAAGGGGAACAGGGGGTTTACAATGAGCAGTTCTTC. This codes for CASSQGEQGVYNEQFF.

The CDR3 loop is CASSQSQGGVSPLHF. DNA for the CDR3: TGTGCCAGCAGCCAGAGTCAAGGGGGTGTTTCACCCCTCCACTTT. The rearrangement joins TRBV14 to TRBJ1-6; tentatively, D is TRBD1 (6 bases). The CDR3 covers 15 residues. V was cut by 3 bases and J by 9 bases, with 15 bases left in between. Germline V lookup: CDR1 SGHDN, CDR2 FVKESK. The complete variable domain, with remaining parts taken from reference TRBV14 and TRBJ1-6, reads EAGVTQFPSHSVIEKGQTVTLRCDPISGHDNLYWYRRVMGKEIKFLLHFVKESKQDESGMPNNRFLAERTGGTYSTLKVQPAELEDSGVYFCASSQSQGGVSPLHFGNGTRLTVT.

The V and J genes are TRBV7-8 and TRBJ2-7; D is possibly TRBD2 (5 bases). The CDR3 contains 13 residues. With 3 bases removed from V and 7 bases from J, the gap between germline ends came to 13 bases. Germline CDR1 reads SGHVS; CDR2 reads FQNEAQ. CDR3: CASSFLAYPEQYF. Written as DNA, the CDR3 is TGTGCCAGCAGCTTCCTAGCCTATCCAGAGCAGTACTTC.

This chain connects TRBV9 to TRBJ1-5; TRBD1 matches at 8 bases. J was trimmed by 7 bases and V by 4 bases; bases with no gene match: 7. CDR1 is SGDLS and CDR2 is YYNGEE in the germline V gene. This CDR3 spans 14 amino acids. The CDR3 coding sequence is TGTGCCAGCAGCACCACAGGGGGGAGCCAGCCCCAGCATTTT. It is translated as CASSTTGGSQPQHF.

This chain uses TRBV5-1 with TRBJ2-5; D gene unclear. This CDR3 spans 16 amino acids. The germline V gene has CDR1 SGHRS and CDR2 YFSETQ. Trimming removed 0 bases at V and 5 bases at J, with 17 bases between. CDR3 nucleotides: TGCGCCAGCAGCTTGGTTGTCACTCTGCTGGAGGAGACCCAGTACTTC. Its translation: CASSLVVTLLEETQYF. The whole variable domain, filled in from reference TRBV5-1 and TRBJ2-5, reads KAGVTQTPRYLIKTRGQQVTLSCSPISGHRSVSWYQQTPGQGLQFLFEYFSETQRNKGNFPGRFSGRQFSNSRSEMNVSTLELGDSALYLCASSLVVTLLEETQYFGPGTRLLVL.

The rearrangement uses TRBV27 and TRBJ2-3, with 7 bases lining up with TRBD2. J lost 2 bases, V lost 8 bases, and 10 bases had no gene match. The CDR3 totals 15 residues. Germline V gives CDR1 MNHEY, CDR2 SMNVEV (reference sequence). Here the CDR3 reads CASGRELAVTDTQYF. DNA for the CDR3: TGTGCCAGCGGCCGTGAGCTAGCGGTCACAGATACGCAGTATTTT.

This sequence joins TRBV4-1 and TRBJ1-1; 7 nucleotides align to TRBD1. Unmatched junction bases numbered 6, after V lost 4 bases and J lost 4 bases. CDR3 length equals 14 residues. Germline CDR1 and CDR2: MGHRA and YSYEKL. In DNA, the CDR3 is TGCGCCAGCAGCCGCGGACAGGTGGGCACTGAAGCTTTCTTT. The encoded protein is CASSRGQVGTEAFF.

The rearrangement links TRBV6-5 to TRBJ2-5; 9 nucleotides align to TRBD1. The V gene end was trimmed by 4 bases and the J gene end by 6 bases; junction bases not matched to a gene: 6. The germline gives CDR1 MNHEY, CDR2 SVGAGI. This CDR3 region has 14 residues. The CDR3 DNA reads TGTGCCAGCAGTTCGGGACAGGGATTACAGACCCAGTACTTC. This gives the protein CASSSGQGLQTQYF.

CDR3 loop: CASSAGPLNTEAFF. CDR3 nucleotides: TGCGCCAGCAGCGCTGGGCCGTTGAACACTGAAGCTTTCTTT. The V call is TRBV5-1, the J call TRBJ1-1, with D unclear. The germline V gene encodes CDR1 SGHRS and CDR2 YFSETQ. V was trimmed by 4 bases and J by 0 bases, leaving 10 bases between them. The CDR3 is made up of 14 amino acids.

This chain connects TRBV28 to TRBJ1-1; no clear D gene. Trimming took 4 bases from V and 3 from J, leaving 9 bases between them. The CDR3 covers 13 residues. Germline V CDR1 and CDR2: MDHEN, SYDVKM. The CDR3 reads CASSSFEDTEAFF. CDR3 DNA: TGTGCCAGCAGTTCGTTCGAGGACACTGAAGCTTTCTTT.

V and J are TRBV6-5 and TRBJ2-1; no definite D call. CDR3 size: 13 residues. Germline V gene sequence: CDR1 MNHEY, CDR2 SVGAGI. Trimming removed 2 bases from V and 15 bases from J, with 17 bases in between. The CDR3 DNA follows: TGTGCCAGCAGTTACGATTTGGGCAGGCCCCCGTTCTTC. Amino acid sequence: CASSYDLGRPPFF.

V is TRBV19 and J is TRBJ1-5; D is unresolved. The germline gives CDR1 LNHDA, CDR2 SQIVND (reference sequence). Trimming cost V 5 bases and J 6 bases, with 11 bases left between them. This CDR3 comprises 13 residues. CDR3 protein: CASSSGVRQPQHF. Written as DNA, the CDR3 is TGTGCCAGTAGTTCGGGTGTGCGTCAGCCCCAGCATTTT.

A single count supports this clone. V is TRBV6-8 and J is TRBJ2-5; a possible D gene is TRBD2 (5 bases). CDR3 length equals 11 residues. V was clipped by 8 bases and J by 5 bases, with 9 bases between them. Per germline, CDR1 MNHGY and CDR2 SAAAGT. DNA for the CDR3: TGTGCCAGCCCTGAGCGGGAGACCCAGTACTTC. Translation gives CASPERETQYF.

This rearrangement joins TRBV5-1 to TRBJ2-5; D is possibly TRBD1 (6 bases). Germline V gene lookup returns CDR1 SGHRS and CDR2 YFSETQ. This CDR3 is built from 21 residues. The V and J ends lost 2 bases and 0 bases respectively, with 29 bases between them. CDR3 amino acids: CASSFPTTGQAGYGNQETQYF. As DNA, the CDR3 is TGCGCCAGCAGCTTTCCTACTACGGGACAAGCAGGATATGGAAACCAAGAGACCCAGTACTTC.

The CDR3: CASSLEGASGGTQYF. The CDR3 bases are TGTGCCAGCAGCTTAGAGGGGGCTAGCGGGGGGACCCAGTACTTC. V and J are TRBV7-9 and TRBJ2-5; 10 nucleotides match TRBD2. Germline trimming cut 1 base from V and 7 bases from J; bases unmatched to any gene: 6. The CDR3 loop spans 15 amino acids. Germline CDR1 SEHNR, CDR2 FQNEAQ (reference sequence).

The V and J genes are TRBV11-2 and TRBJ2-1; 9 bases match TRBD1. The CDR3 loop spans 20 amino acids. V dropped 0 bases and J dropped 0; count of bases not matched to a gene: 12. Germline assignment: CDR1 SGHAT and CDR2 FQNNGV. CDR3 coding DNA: TGTGCCAGCAGCTTAGATAGGGGGGACAGGGTTGGAGTCTCCTACAATGAGCAGTTCTTC. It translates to CASSLDRGDRVGVSYNEQFF.